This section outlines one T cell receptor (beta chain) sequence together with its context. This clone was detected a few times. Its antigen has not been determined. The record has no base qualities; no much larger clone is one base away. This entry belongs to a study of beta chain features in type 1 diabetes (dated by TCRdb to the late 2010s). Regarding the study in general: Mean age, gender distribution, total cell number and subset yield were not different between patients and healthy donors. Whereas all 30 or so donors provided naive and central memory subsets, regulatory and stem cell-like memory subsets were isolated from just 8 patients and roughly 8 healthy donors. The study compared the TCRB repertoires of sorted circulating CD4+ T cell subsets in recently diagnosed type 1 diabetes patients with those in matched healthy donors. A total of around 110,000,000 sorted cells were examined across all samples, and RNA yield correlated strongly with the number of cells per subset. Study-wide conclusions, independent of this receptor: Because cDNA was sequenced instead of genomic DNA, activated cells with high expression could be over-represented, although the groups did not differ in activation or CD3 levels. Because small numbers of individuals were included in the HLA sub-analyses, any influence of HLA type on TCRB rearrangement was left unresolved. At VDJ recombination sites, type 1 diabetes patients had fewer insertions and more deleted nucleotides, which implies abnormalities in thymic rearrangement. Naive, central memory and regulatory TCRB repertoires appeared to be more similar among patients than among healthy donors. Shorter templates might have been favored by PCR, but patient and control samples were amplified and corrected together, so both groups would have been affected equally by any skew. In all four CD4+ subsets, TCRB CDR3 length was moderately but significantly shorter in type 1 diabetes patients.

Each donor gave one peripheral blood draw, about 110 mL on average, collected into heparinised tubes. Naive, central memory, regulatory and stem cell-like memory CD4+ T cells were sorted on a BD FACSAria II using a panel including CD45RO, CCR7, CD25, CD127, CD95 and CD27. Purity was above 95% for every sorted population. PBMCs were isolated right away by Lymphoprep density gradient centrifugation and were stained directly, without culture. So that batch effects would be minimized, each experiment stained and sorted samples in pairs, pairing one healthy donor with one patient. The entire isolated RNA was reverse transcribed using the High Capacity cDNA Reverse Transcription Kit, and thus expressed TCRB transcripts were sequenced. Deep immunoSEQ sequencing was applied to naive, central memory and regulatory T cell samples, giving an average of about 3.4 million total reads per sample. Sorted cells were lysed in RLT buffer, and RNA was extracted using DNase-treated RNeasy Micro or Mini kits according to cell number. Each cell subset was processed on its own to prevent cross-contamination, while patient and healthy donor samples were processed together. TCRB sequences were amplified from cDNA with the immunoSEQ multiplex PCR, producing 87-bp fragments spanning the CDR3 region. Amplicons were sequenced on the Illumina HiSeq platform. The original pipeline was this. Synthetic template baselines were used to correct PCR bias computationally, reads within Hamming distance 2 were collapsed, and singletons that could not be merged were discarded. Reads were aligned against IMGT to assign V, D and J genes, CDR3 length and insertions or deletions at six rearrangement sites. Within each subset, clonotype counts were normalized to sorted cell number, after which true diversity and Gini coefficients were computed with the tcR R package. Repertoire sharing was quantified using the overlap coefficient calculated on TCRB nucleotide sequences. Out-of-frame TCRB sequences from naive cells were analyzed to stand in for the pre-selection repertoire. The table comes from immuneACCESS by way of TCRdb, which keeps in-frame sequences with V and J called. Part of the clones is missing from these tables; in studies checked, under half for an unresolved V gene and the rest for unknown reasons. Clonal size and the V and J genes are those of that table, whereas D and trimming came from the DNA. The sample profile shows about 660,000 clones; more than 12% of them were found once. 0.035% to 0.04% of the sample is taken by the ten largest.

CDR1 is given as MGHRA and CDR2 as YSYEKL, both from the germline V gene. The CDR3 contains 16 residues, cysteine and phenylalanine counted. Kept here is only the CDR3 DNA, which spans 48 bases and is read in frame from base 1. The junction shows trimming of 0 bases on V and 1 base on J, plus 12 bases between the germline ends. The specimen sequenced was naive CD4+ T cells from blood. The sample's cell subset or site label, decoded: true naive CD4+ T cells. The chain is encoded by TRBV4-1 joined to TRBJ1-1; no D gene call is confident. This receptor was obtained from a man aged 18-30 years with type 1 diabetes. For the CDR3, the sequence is CASSQDKTGPNTEAFF. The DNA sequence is TGCGCCAGCAGCCAAGATAAGACCGGACCGAACACTGAAGCTTTCTTT.